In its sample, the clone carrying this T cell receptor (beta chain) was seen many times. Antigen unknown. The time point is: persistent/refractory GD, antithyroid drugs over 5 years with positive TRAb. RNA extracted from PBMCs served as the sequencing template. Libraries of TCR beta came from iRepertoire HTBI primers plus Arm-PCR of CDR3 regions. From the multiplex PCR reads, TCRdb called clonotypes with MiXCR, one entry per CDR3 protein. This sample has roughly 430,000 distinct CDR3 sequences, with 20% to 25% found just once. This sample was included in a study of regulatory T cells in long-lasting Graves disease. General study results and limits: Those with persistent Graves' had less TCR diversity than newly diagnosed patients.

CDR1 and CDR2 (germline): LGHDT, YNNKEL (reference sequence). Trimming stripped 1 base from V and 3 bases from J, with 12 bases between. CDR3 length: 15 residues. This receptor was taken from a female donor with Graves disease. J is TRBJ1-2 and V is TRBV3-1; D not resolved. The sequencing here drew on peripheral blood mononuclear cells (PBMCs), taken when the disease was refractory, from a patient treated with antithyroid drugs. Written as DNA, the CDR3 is TGTGCCAGCAGCCAAGGGTATTCGGACTACTATGGCTACACCTTC. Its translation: CASSQGYSDYYGYTF.